These 9 T cell receptor beta chains were sequenced from one sample in a study of shared clonotypes between healthy human individuals. Method: immunoSEQ multiplex PCR; TCRdb's copy keeps in-frame clones and lacks some. The sample has approximately 1,000,000 clones, around 78% seen once. Input material: memory CD4+ T cells from PBMCs. Subset described: CD45RA-negative fraction. The receptors shown here come from a man aged 18 to 29 in good health. Some clones in this sample may be carry-over from other donors' samples.

The gene calls are TRBV6-1 and TRBJ1-2; 9 bases line up with TRBD1. V lost 5 bases, J lost 12 bases, and 16 bases stayed unmatched. The CDR3 is 15 amino acids. The germline CDR1 and CDR2 sequences are MNHNS and SASEGT. The CDR3 sequence is CASSLPNRGHSPHTF. The CDR3 DNA reads TGTGCCAGCAGTTTGCCGAACAGGGGGCATTCCCCCCACACCTTC.

The chain has TRBV27 and TRBJ1-3; D unresolved. The CDR3 spans 14 residues. V lost 2 bases and J 1 base, leaving 6 bases between the germline ends. Germline CDR1 reads MNHEY; CDR2 reads SMNVEV (reference sequence). CDR3 DNA sequence: TGTGCCAGCAGTTTAGTCCCGTCTGGAAACACCATATATTTT. This gives the protein CASSLVPSGNTIYF.

The chain couples TRBV4-1 to TRBJ1-1; D gene ambiguous. Germline values: CDR1 MGHRA, CDR2 YSYEKL. Trimming took 4 bases from V and 0 from J, leaving 12 bases between them. This CDR3 region has 15 residues. The CDR3 loop is CASSRDLTLNTEAFF. CDR3 bases: TGCGCCAGCAGCCGAGACCTAACCTTGAACACTGAAGCTTTCTTT.

This clone was counted a few times. The rearrangement uses TRBV5-1 and TRBJ1-1; 8 bases fit TRBD1. This CDR3 contains 12 residues. Trimming cost V 7 bases and J 3 bases; bases outside gene matches: 2. Per germline, CDR1 SGHRS and CDR2 YFSETQ. Written as DNA, the CDR3 is TGCGCCAGCGGACAGGGTCACACTGAAGCTTTCTTT. It encodes CASGQGHTEAFF.

The V gene is TRBV7-6, the J gene TRBJ2-2; D may be TRBD1 or TRBD2 (5 bases each). Trimming took off 2 bases at V and 3 bases at J, with 13 bases between the two ends. From germline, CDR1 is SGHVS and CDR2 FNYEAQ. The CDR3 extends over 16 amino acids. CDR3 protein: CASSLWLGVDTGELFF. CDR3 sequence (DNA): TGTGCCAGCAGCTTATGGTTGGGGGTCGACACCGGGGAGCTGTTTTTT.

There are many counts of this clone. V usage is TRBV4-1 and J usage is TRBJ1-1; no clear D gene. V gave up 1 base and J gave up 1 base, with 10 bases separating them. The CDR3 has 15 amino acids. Germline loops: CDR1 MGHRA, CDR2 YSYEKL. CDR3: CASSQGRTENTEAFF. The CDR3 DNA reads TGCGCCAGCAGCCAAGGTCGAACGGAGAACACTGAAGCTTTCTTT.

The chain has TRBV4-2 and TRBJ1-2; TRBD1 aligns across 7 bases. Germline CDR1 and CDR2: LGHNA and YNFKEQ. V was clipped by 2 bases and J by 6 bases; unmatched bases: 9. The CDR3 length is 15 residues. CDR3 region: CASSQPTGTVHGYTF. DNA of the CDR3: TGTGCCAGCAGCCAACCTACCGGGACAGTACATGGCTACACCTTC.

The rearrangement joins TRBV27 to TRBJ2-4; unclear D gene. The ends were cut back, 0 bases at V and 0 bases at J, with 3 bases in the middle. The CDR3 totals 14 residues. In germline, CDR1 is MNHEY, CDR2 SMNVEV (reference sequence). The CDR3, as DNA: TGTGCCAGCAGTTTATCTCTAGCCAAAAACATTCAGTACTTC. Translation gives CASSLSLAKNIQYF.

V usage is TRBV19 and J usage is TRBJ2-7, with D possibly TRBD1 on 6 matching bases. V dropped 3 bases and J dropped 1 base, with 10 bases sitting between them. The CDR3 contains 14 residues. Germline V lookup: CDR1 LNHDA, CDR2 SQIVND (reference sequence). CDR3 bases: TGTGCCAGTAGTATGACCAGGGGATCCTACGAGCAGTACTTC. Translation: CASSMTRGSYEQYF.